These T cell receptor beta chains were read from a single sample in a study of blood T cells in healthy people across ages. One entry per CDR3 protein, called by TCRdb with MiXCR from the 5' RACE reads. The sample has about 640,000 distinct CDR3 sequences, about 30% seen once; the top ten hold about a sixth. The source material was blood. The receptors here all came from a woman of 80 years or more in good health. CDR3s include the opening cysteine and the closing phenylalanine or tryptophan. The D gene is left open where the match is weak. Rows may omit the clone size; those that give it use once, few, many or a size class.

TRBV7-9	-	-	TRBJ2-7	TGTGCCAGCAGCTTGGCCCTGGGTTACTACGAGCAGTACTTC	CASSLALGYYEQYF
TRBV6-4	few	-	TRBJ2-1	TGTGCCAGCAGTGCCTCCAACAGAAATGAGCAGTTCTTC	CASSASNRNEQFF
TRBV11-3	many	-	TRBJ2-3	TGTGCCAGCAATAATTTTTTAGTAGGAGATACGCAGTATTTT	CASNNFLVGDTQYF
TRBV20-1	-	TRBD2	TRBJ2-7	TGCAGTGCTAGAGGCCCGGGACTAGACCTCGAGCAGTACTTC	CSARGPGLDLEQYF
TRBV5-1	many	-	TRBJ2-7	TGCGCCAGCAGCCAGAAATCCGGCGAGCAGTACTTC	CASSQKSGEQYF
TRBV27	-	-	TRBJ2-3	TGTGCCAGCAGAGGGACCTTCTATGAAAGTACAGATACGCAGTATTTT	CASRGTFYESTDTQYF
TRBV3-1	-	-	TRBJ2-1	TGTGCCAGCAGCCTCGGGGGCGGTACTGAGCAGTTCTTC	CASSLGGGTEQFF
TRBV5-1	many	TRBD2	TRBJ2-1	TGCGCCAGCAGCTGGGGGACTAGCGATGGAGGTGAGCAGTTCTTC	CASSWGTSDGGEQFF
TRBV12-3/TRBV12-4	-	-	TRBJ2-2	TGTGCCAGCAGTTTTAGGCAGATCGGGGAGCTGTTTTTT	CASSFRQIGELFF
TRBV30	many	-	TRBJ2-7	TGTGCCTGGAGTCCCAAATGGGACGAGCAGTACTTC	CAWSPKWDEQYF
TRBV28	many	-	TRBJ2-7	TGTGCCAGCACCGCGGGACTCGTCCACGAGCAGTACTTC	CASTAGLVHEQYF
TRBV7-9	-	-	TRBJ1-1	TGTGCCAGCAGCTCCGGCAGGCGGCGGGACACTGAAGCTTTCTTT	CASSSGRRRDTEAFF
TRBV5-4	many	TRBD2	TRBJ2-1	TGTGCCAGCAGCCCTCCGACTAGCGGGGGATACAATGAGCAGTTCTTC	CASSPPTSGGYNEQFF
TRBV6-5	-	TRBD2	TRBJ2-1	TGTGCCAGCAGCCTGGGACTATCGTTTGAGCAGTTCTTC	CASSLGLSFEQFF
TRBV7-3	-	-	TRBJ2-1	TGTGCCAGCAGCCAAGCCCCCTACCCCAATGAGCAGTTCTTC	CASSQAPYPNEQFF
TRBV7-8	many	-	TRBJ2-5	TGTGCCAGCAGCTTAAAATACACAGAGACCCAGTACTTC	CASSLKYTETQYF
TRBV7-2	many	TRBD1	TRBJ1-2	TGTGCCAGCAGCTCCCCGGGACAGGGTCAAGGCTACACCTTC	CASSSPGQGQGYTF
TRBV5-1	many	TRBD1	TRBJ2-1	TGCGCCAGCAGCTTGGCCGTTGGACAGGCTATGAATGAGCAGTTCTTC	CASSLAVGQAMNEQFF
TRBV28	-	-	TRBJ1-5	TGTGCCAGTCGGGTGGAGTTCGGCAATCAGCCCCAGCATTTT	CASRVEFGNQPQHF
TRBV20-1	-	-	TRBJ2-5	TGCAGTGCTAGCGCCTTCATTTTAGAGACCCAGTACTTC	CSASAFILETQYF
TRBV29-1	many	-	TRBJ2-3	TGCAGCGTTGAAGGAGGGTCAGATACGCAGTATTTT	CSVEGGSDTQYF
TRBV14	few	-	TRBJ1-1	TGTGCCAGCAGCCAGAAGATGGGGGTAACGCTTGCCACTGAAGCTTTCTTT	CASSQKMGVTLATEAFF
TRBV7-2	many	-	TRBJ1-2	TGTGCCAGCAGCCAATTAATCCCGTCCCGTGGCTACACCTTC	CASSQLIPSRGYTF
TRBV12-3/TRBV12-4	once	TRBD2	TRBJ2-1	TGTGCCAGCATCCCTAGCGGGGGCTACAATGAGCAGTTCTTC	CASIPSGGYNEQFF
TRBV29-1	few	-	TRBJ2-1	TGCAGCGTTGCTTGGGGTAATGAGCAGTTCTTC	CSVAWGNEQFF
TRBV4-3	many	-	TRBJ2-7	TGCGCCAGCAGCCCGTCTCCCCCGGGTCTCTACGAGCAGTACTTC	CASSPSPPGLYEQYF
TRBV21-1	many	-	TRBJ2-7	TGTGCCAGCAGCAAAATGACAGAAAGAGCAAACGAGCAGTACTTC	CASSKMTERANEQYF
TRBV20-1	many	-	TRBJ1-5	TGCAGTGCTACTCTCCCTCGGGGGCCCCAGCATTTT	CSATLPRGPQHF
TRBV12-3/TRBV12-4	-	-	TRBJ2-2	TGTGCCAGCAGAACCCTGAGGGGAGCCCCCGACACCGGGGAGCTGTTTTTT	CASRTLRGAPDTGELFF
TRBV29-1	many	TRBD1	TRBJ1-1	TGCAGCGTGGCGACAGGGCGGACGAACACTGAAGCTTTCTTT	CSVATGRTNTEAFF
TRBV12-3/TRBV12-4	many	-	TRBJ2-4	TGTGCCAGCAGTTTAGCGCTAAGGGGACAAGGAGACATTCAGTACTTC	CASSLALRGQGDIQYF
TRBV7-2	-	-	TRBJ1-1	TGTGCCAGCACTGAGGGACAATCAAACACTGAAGCTTTCTTT	CASTEGQSNTEAFF
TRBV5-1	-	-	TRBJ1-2	TGCGCCAGCAGCTTGTTTCGGCCCAATGATGGCTACACCTTC	CASSLFRPNDGYTF
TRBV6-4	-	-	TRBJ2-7	TGTGCCAGCAGTGACTCGATGCGTCGATATTGGGGGAAGTCGTACAATGAGCAGTACTTC	CASSDSMRRYWGKSYNEQYF
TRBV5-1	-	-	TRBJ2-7	TGCGCCAGCAGCTTGGTAACAGGGAAATCCTACAATGAGCGGTACTTC	CASSLVTGKSYNERYF
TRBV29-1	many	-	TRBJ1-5	TGCAGCGTTGGTGGGGCCAATCAGCCCCAGCATTTT	CSVGGANQPQHF
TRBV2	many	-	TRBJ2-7	TGTGCCAGCAGTGAAGCGCTCCGGGTACGGTACTTC	CASSEALRVRYF
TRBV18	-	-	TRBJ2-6	TGTGCCAGCTCAGGACAGAGCTCTGGGGCCAACGTCCTGACTTTC	CASSGQSSGANVLTF
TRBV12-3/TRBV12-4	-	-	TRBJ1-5	TGTGCCAGCAGCTATGCATATCAATGGGGGGCCCATATAAGCAATCAGCCCCAGCATTTT	CASSYAYQWGAHISNQPQHF
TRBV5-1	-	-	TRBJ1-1	TGCGCCAGCAGCTACTACAGGGAGACTGAAGCTTTCTTT	CASSYYRETEAFF
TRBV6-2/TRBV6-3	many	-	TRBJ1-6	TGTGCCAGCAGTTACGGTGGGGCGCGGGGTAATTCACCCCTCCACTTT	CASSYGGARGNSPLHF
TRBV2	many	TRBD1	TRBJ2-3	TGTGCCAGCACTAGAGGACAGGGGGCCACAGATACGCAGTATTTT	CASTRGQGATDTQYF
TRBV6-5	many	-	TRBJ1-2	TGTGCCAGCAGTTCCCCCGGGCCCCTAGGCTATGGCTACACCTTC	CASSSPGPLGYGYTF
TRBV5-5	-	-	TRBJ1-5	TGTGCCAGCAGCTTGGGGACACTCTATAGCAATCAGCCCCAGCATTTT	CASSLGTLYSNQPQHF
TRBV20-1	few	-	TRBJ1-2	TGCAGTGCTCCCATTGTGGGCGAGCAGTATGGCTACACCTTC	CSAPIVGEQYGYTF
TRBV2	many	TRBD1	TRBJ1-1	TGTGCCAGCAAACAGGGGGTGAACACTGAAGCTTTCTTT	CASKQGVNTEAFF
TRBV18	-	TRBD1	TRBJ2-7	TGTGCCAGCAGTCAGGGGGCGCTTTCCTACGAGCAGTACTTC	CASSQGALSYEQYF
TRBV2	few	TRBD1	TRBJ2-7	TGTGCCAGCAGTGGGGGGACAGGGCTCTACGAGCAGTACTTC	CASSGGTGLYEQYF
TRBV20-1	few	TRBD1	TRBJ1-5	TGCAGTGCCATCCGGGACAGGCCAGGTAGCAATCAGCCCCAGCATTTT	CSAIRDRPGSNQPQHF
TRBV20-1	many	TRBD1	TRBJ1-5	TGCAGTGCCCTGGGGGAGTTTCAGACAGGGGCGTTCAATCAGCCCCAGCATTTT	CSALGEFQTGAFNQPQHF
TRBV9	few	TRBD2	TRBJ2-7	TGTGCCAGCAGCGGCGGTACTAGCGGGGGCCTCAACTCCTACGAGCAGTACTTC	CASSGGTSGGLNSYEQYF
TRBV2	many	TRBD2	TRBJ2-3	TGTGCCAGCAGTACCGGGACTAGCGCCACAGATACGCAGTATTTT	CASSTGTSATDTQYF
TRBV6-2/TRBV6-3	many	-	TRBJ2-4	TGTGCCAGCAGGGACGAGTTAAACATTCAGTACTTC	CASRDELNIQYF
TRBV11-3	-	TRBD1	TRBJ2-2	TGTGCCAGCAGCCGGACAGGGACCGCGAACACCGGGGAGCGGTTTTTT	CASSRTGTANTGERFF
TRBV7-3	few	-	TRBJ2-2	TGTGCCAGCAGCTTATCAGTGTCCGGGGAGCTGTTTTTT	CASSLSVSGELFF
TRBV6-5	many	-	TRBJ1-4	TGTGCCAGCAGTGACGGGTCGGGGTTGGATGAAAAACTGTTTTTT	CASSDGSGLDEKLFF
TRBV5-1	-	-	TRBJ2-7	TGCGCCAGCAGCTTGGACGGGACGGCATCCTACGAGCAGTACTTC	CASSLDGTASYEQYF
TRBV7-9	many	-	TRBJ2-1	TGTGCCAGCAGCGATACACAGGTTAGCTCCTACAATGAGCAGTTCTTC	CASSDTQVSSYNEQFF
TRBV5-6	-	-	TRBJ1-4	TGTGCCAGCAGCTGGTCAGGGCTTTCAACTAATGAAAAACTGTTTTTT	CASSWSGLSTNEKLFF
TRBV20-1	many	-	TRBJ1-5	TGCAGTGCTACCCCGGCCCGGGGCGATCAGCCCCAGCATTTT	CSATPARGDQPQHF